This TCR beta chain emerged from a study of blood T cell repertoires in COVID-19. Study-wide context: The analysed material was cDNA or gDNA that came from T cells, B-cell-depleted T cells, or PBMCs.

In the original processing: By means of reference gene primer amplification, nucleated cell counts were estimated. Data came from immunoSEQ multiplex PCR; TCRdb stores just in-frame clones and leaves some out. V and J calls plus clone size are reproduced from that table; the DNA served to infer D and trimming. This sample has 250,000 to 300,000 clones; roughly 93% occur once, and the top ten carry about 2.5%. Participants, about 18 to 90 years old, spanned around 25 US areas. Researchers sorted participants into cohorts using their self-reported clinical history. This CDR3 is 17 amino acids long. This rearrangement joins TRBV21-1 to TRBJ2-1; the table's D call of TRBD1 was not tested on the DNA. TRBV21-1 is annotated as a pseudogene. Source material: PBMCs or T cells enriched from blood (not recorded which). The source is a woman aged 40 to 55 with acute COVID-19. The CDR3 bases are TGTGCCAGCAGCAAAGAATACTTACAGGGGGATTACAATGAGCAGTTCTTC. Protein sequence: CASSKEYLQGDYNEQFF.